Shown below are 5 T cell receptor beta chains from a single sample sequenced in a study of T cell changes during pregnancy in multiple sclerosis. Profiled with immunoSEQ multiplex PCR; TCRdb holds only in-frame clones, not every one. This sample carries 20,000 to 25,000 clones, 80% to 90% of them seen once, and the ten largest clones take roughly 6.9%. Specimen: CD8+ T cells from peripheral blood mononuclear cells, collected in the first trimester of pregnancy. All receptors derive from a female donor with multiple sclerosis, enrolled in a pregnancy study.

The chain carries TRBV30 and TRBJ2-3; possibly TRBD2 for D (6 bases). Trimming took 0 bases from V and 3 from J, leaving 13 bases between them. The CDR3 sequence is 15 residues long. The germline gives CDR1 GTSNPN, CDR2 SVGIG (reference sequence). The CDR3 here is CAWSVTSRETDTQYF. The CDR3 DNA reads TGTGCCTGGAGTGTGACTAGTCGGGAGACAGATACGCAGTATTTT.

The chain joins TRBV4-3 to TRBJ2-7; 13 nucleotides match TRBD2. Trimming removed 3 bases from V and 6 bases from J; junction bases left unmatched: 8. CDR3 size: 16 residues. Germline CDR1 and CDR2: LGHNA and YSLEER. CDR3 in DNA: TGCGCCAGCAGCCACTCCGGGACTAGCGGGATTACCGAGCAGTACTTC. As protein: CASSHSGTSGITEQYF.

The V gene is TRBV2, the J gene TRBJ2-7, with D maybe TRBD2 (6 bases). The CDR3 is 13 amino acids. CDR1 is SNHLY, CDR2 FYNNEI, per germline. V was cut by 9 bases and J by 3 bases, with 15 bases left in between. CDR3 DNA: TGTGCCAGTACTTGGGACTTGGGCTACGAGCAGTACTTC. Translation gives CASTWDLGYEQYF.

This chain uses TRBV27 with TRBJ2-1, with a possible D match to TRBD1 (6 bases). The V gene lost 8 bases and the J gene lost 2 bases, with 13 bases spanning the gap. The CDR3 length is 14 residues. Germline V lookup: CDR1 MNHEY, CDR2 SMNVEV (reference sequence). This CDR3 reads CASSRGVPYNEQFF. Written as DNA, the CDR3 is TGTGCCAGCTCCAGGGGAGTCCCCTACAATGAGCAGTTCTTC.

The V call is TRBV4-3, the J call TRBJ2-7; 7 nucleotides agree with TRBD2. The CDR3 contains 16 residues. Germline V gene sequence: CDR1 LGHNA, CDR2 YSLEER. Unmatched junction bases numbered 9, after V lost 1 base and J lost 3 bases. CDR3 sequence: CASSQVPLAEGYEQYF. In DNA, the CDR3 is TGCGCCAGCAGCCAAGTCCCGCTAGCGGAAGGCTACGAGCAGTACTTC.